These 23 T cell receptor beta chains originate from one sample sequenced in a study of T cells after yellow fever vaccination. One entry per CDR3 protein results from TCRdb running MiXCR on the 5' RACE reads. The sample holds tens of thousands of distinct CDR3 sequences, about 6.6% seen once. The sample consisted of CD8+ T cells sorted from PBMCs, taken roughly 5 days after the first yellow fever vaccination. The receptors derive from a man aged 18 to 35 who received the YFV17D yellow fever vaccine.

The chain has TRBV5-1 and TRBJ2-5; no definite D call. The CDR3 sequence is 15 residues long. Trimming left V 2 bases short and J 7 bases short, with 18 bases between. The germline V gene has CDR1 SGHRS and CDR2 YFSETQ. The CDR3 reads CASSFGFEARRTQYF. DNA for the CDR3: TGCGCCAGCAGCTTTGGGTTCGAGGCAAGGAGGACCCAGTACTTC.

This clonotype was seen repeatedly, ten times or more. The rearrangement joins TRBV19 to TRBJ2-7; perhaps TRBD1 as D (6 bases). This CDR3 is built from 14 residues. Germline CDR1 is LNHDA and CDR2 is SQIVND (reference sequence). Trimming left V 5 bases short and J 0 bases short, with 11 bases between. The chain's CDR3 is CASSSQGNSYEQYF. The CDR3, as DNA: TGTGCCAGTAGTTCACAGGGAAACTCCTACGAGCAGTACTTC.

This clonotype was counted only a few times. The chain joins TRBV12-3 or TRBV12-4 to TRBJ2-1; D remains unclear. CDR3 size: 15 residues. V lost 5 bases and J lost 0, with 11 bases in between. The CDR3: CASSVDLSSYNEQFF. The CDR3 region has the DNA TGTGCCAGCAGTGTAGATTTAAGCTCCTACAATGAGCAGTTCTTC.

The J gene is TRBJ2-7, the V gene TRBV7-9, with D possibly being TRBD1 (5 bases). This CDR3 region has 15 residues. Germline CDR1 SEHNR, CDR2 FQNEAQ (reference sequence). V lost 5 bases and J 1 base, leaving 15 bases between the germline ends. CDR3 sequence (DNA): TGTGCCAGCAGCAACAGGTGGAAGGGGTCCTACGAGCAGTACTTC. Amino acid sequence: CASSNRWKGSYEQYF.

The J gene is TRBJ1-2, the V gene TRBV29-1; D unresolved. CDR1 SQVTM and CDR2 ANQGSEA come from the germline V gene. The CDR3 sequence is 11 residues long. V dropped 4 bases and J dropped 4 bases, with 7 bases sitting between them. The CDR3 sequence: CSVGAGYGYTF. The CDR3, as DNA: TGCAGCGTTGGAGCGGGCTATGGCTACACCTTC.

This clonotype was seen many times. The genes are TRBV28 and TRBJ2-1; 10 positions match TRBD1. Germline V CDR1 and CDR2: MDHEN, SYDVKM. J was trimmed by 2 bases and V by 5 bases; bases with no gene match: 12. The CDR3 spans 18 residues. Written as DNA, the CDR3 is TGTGCCAGCAGTGACTTACTCCGGGACAGGGGCACCTACAATGAGCAGTTCTTC. Translating gives CASSDLLRDRGTYNEQFF.

The chain uses TRBV29-1 and TRBJ2-3, with TRBD1 as a possible D gene (5 bases). CDR1 is SQVTM and CDR2 is ANQGSEA in the germline V gene. V was clipped by 7 bases and J by 2 bases, with 13 bases between them. This CDR3 spans 13 amino acids. The CDR3: CSGKDTITDTQYF. CDR3 coding DNA: TGCAGCGGTAAGGACACAATCACAGATACGCAGTATTTT.

This clonotype occurred many times. This chain joins TRBV12-5 and TRBJ2-1, with D possibly called TRBD1 or TRBD2 (7 bases each). Germline-derived CDR1 and CDR2 are LGHNT and FRNRAP. The V end was cut by 1 base, the J end by 6 bases, with 13 bases between. The CDR3 runs 15 residues. CDR3 bases: TGTGCTAGTGGTTTGGGGCAGGGGGGGCTCAATGAGCAGTTCTTC. Translating it yields CASGLGQGGLNEQFF.

This clonotype was counted only a few times. The V call is TRBV19, the J call TRBJ2-7; unclear D gene. This CDR3 spans 13 amino acids. V was trimmed by 2 bases and J by 4 bases, leaving 9 bases between them. The germline gives CDR1 LNHDA, CDR2 SQIVND (reference sequence). The CDR3 here is CASSIIPQYEQYF. CDR3 bases: TGTGCCAGTAGTATAATTCCGCAGTACGAGCAGTACTTC. The entire variable domain, with the rest obtained from reference TRBV19 and TRBJ2-7, is as follows: DGGITQSPKYLFRKEGQNVTLSCEQNLNHDAMYWYRQDPGQGLRLIYYSQIVNDFQKGDIAEGYSVSREKKESFPLTVTSAQKNPTAFYLCASSIIPQYEQYFGPGTRLTVT.

This clonotype was observed a single time. V is TRBV5-5 and J is TRBJ1-5, with 9 positions matching TRBD1. The CDR3 spans 15 residues. Per germline, CDR1 SGHKS and CDR2 YYEKEE (reference sequence). V shed 4 bases, J shed 6 bases, and the junction held 8 bases outside the gene matches. CDR3 DNA: TGTGCCAGCAGCGCCGGGACAGGGTACGTTCAGCCCCAGCATTTT. This sequence encodes CASSAGTGYVQPQHF.

The V and J genes are TRBV2 and TRBJ1-5; TRBD1 matches at 7 bases. V lost 6 bases to trimming and J lost 5 bases; unmatched junction nucleotides: 1. The germline V gene has CDR1 SNHLY and CDR2 FYNNEI. CDR3 length: 12 amino acids. CDR3 sequence: CASSQGDQPQHF. Written as DNA, the CDR3 is TGTGCCAGCAGCCAGGGGGATCAGCCCCAGCATTTT.

At least ten counts were recorded for this clonotype. This chain joins TRBV6-4 and TRBJ2-6; D ambiguous. The germline CDR1 and CDR2 sequences are MRHNA and SNTAGT. The germline V and J ends were trimmed by 3 bases and 0 bases, with 9 bases remaining between them. This CDR3 has 16 amino acids. CDR3 protein: CASSESSRSGANVLTF. CDR3 in DNA: TGTGCCAGCAGTGAATCCTCACGCTCTGGGGCCAACGTCCTGACTTTC.

Note on this clonotype: The junction shows a germline mismatch at one end, possibly a read error. The genes are TRBV7-6 and TRBJ2-1; TRBD2 agrees at 8 bases. The germline V gene encodes CDR1 SGHVS and CDR2 FNYEAQ. This CDR3 is 17 amino acids long. The CDR3 reads CSSSFFSGERSYNEQFF. Here the CDR3 DNA reads TGTTCCAGCAGCTTTTTTAGCGGGGAGCGCTCCTACAATGAGCAGTTCTTC. Full variable domain (remainder filled in from reference TRBV7-6 and TRBJ2-1): GAGVSQSPRYKVTKRGQDVALRCDPISGHVSLYWYRQALGQGPEFLTYFNYEAQQDKSGLPNDRFSAERPEGSISTLTIQRTEQRDSAMYRCSSSFFSGERSYNEQFFGPGTRLTVL.

This clonotype was counted many times. The gene calls are TRBV27 and TRBJ1-6; D is uncertain. CDR3 length equals 12 residues. Germline V gene sequence: CDR1 MNHEY, CDR2 SMNVEV (reference sequence). V dropped 2 bases and J dropped 13 bases, with 9 bases sitting between them. CDR3 region: CASSLGGRPLHF. DNA for the CDR3: TGTGCCAGCAGTTTAGGAGGGCGGCCCCTCCACTTT.

This clonotype has a handful of counts. The gene calls are TRBV6-2 or TRBV6-3 and TRBJ1-5; 8 nucleotides agree with TRBD1. The CDR3 is made up of 15 amino acids. In germline, CDR1 is MNHEY, CDR2 SVGEGT. J gave up 0 bases and V 6 bases, and 4 bases lay outside the gene matches. The CDR3: CASRPQGASNQPQHF. As DNA, the CDR3 is TGTGCCAGCAGGCCCCAGGGGGCTAGCAATCAGCCCCAGCATTTT.

This chain uses TRBV5-5 with TRBJ1-1; the D gene is possibly TRBD1 (6 bases). V was shortened by 2 bases and J by 7 bases, with 18 bases between the two germline ends. The CDR3 runs to 15 residues. CDR1 SGHKS and CDR2 YYEKEE come from the germline V gene (reference sequence). In DNA, the CDR3 is TGTGCCAGCAGCTTAAGTTCCACAGGGATCGTTGAAGCTTTCTTT. It specifies CASSLSSTGIVEAFF.

This clonotype came up a few times. CDR3 bases: TGCGCCAGCCGTTCAGGCTTAGGGGAGCAGTTCTTC. Translation gives CASRSGLGEQFF. The chain recombines TRBV10-1 with TRBJ2-1; the D is unclear. V lost 8 bases and J lost 10, with 15 bases in between. Looked up from germline, CDR1 is WNHNN and CDR2 is SYGVQD (reference sequence). This CDR3 is 12 amino acids long.

This clonotype appeared many times. The chain couples TRBV7-3 to TRBJ2-2, with 11 positions matching TRBD2. V lost 6 bases and J lost 3; bases outside the gene matches: 3. Germline V gives CDR1 SGHTA, CDR2 FQGTGA. This CDR3 comprises 15 residues. The CDR3 region is CASRLLAGDTGELFF. CDR3 coding DNA: TGTGCCAGCAGACTACTAGCGGGGGACACCGGGGAGCTGTTTTTT. Looking up the rest from reference TRBV7-3 and TRBJ2-2 gives the full variable domain: GAGVSQTPSNKVTEKGKYVELRCDPISGHTALYWYRQSLGQGPEFLIYFQGTGAADDSGLPNDRFFAVRPEGSVSTLKIQRTERGDSAVYLCASRLLAGDTGELFFGEGSRLTVL.

This clonotype was seen only a few times. The genes are TRBV27 and TRBJ2-2; TRBD2 matches 13 bases. With V trimmed by 7 bases and J by 3 bases, 8 bases remained unmatched. The CDR3 runs 17 residues. Germline CDR1 reads MNHEY; CDR2 reads SMNVEV (reference sequence). CDR3 amino acids: CASTVLAGGLYTGELFF. The CDR3 bases are TGTGCCAGCACTGTACTAGCGGGGGGGCTGTACACCGGGGAGCTGTTTTTT.

This clonotype has at least ten counts. V usage is TRBV20-1 and J usage is TRBJ2-7; D gene unclear. This CDR3 contains 11 residues. CDR1 is DFQATT, CDR2 SNEGSKA, per germline (reference sequence). Trimming took 1 base from V and 0 from J, leaving 1 base between them. CDR3: CSARVSYEQYV. The CDR3 DNA reads as TGCAGTGCTAGAGTCTCCTACGAGCAGTACGTC.

This clonotype was detected ten times or more. The chain employs TRBV12-3 or TRBV12-4 and TRBJ2-7, with D possibly being TRBD1 or TRBD2 (5 bases each). V lost 4 bases and J lost 0, with 7 bases in between. The CDR3 is 13 residues long. This chain's CDR3 is CASSSGTSYEQYF. DNA of the CDR3: TGTGCCAGCAGTTCCGGGACCTCCTACGAGCAGTACTTC.

As concerns this clonotype: This may be a read error: a much more frequent sequence differs by one nucleotide. The CDR3 nucleotides are TGTGCCAGCAGTTTTGCAAAGGCGACCTACGAGCAGTACTTC. Translated, it gives CASSFAKATYEQYF. The chain joins TRBV27 to TRBJ2-7; D call uncertain. Trimming pared 3 bases from V and 2 bases from J, leaving 11 bases between. This CDR3 is 14 amino acids long. Germline values: CDR1 MNHEY, CDR2 SMNVEV (reference sequence).

Many counts were recorded for this clonotype. The chain joins TRBV19 to TRBJ1-1; 9 positions match TRBD1. The CDR3 runs to 12 residues. Germline loops: CDR1 LNHDA, CDR2 SQIVND (reference sequence). The V segment lost 6 bases and the J segment 5 bases; nucleotides outside the gene matches: 1. The CDR3 DNA is TGTGCCAGTAGGACAGGGGGTACTGAAGCTTTCTTT. Translation: CASRTGGTEAFF.